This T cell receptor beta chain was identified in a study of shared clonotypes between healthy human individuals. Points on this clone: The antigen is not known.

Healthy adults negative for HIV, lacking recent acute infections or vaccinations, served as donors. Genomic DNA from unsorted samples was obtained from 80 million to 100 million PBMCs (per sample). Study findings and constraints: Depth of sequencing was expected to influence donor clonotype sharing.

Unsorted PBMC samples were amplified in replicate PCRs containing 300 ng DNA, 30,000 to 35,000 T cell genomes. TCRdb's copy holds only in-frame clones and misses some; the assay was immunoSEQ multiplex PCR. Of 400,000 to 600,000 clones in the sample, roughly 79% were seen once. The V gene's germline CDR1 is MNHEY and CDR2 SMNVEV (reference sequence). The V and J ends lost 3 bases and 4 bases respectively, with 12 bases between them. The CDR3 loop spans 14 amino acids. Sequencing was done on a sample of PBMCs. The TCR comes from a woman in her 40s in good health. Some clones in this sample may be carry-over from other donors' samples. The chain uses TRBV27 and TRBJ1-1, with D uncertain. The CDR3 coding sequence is TGTGCCAGCAGTTTCCTGGGTGAGCGCACTGAAGCTTTCTTT. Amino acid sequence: CASSFLGERTEAFF.